Presented here are 22 T cell receptor beta chains from one specimen sequenced in a study of shared clonotypes between healthy human individuals. Sequenced by immunoSEQ multiplex PCR; TCRdb stores in-frame clones only, minus some. The sample lists roughly 1,000,000 clones, about 84% occurring once. Sequences were obtained from memory CD4+ T cells from PBMCs. Subset here: CD45RA-negative fraction. The receptors were gathered from a man younger than 30 in good health. Some clones in this sample may be carry-over from other donors' samples.

The chain recombines TRBV27 with TRBJ2-1; D may be TRBD2 (6 bases). The CDR3 is 15 residues long. V was trimmed by 5 bases and J by 8 bases, leaving 19 bases between them. Germline V CDR1 and CDR2: MNHEY, SMNVEV (reference sequence). CDR3 protein: CASSPLGTPTDEQFF. The CDR3 DNA follows: TGTGCCAGCAGTCCGTTGGGGACTCCCACCGATGAGCAGTTCTTC.

This clone is a singleton in its sample. The CDR3 nucleotides read TGTGCCAGCAGTTTCGGGGACCACGGGGAGCTGTTTTTT. Protein sequence: CASSFGDHGELFF. The chain has TRBV28 and TRBJ2-2, with D perhaps being TRBD1 or TRBD2 (5 bases each). V was pared by 3 bases and J by 7 bases, with 9 bases between. The CDR3 runs to 13 residues. From germline, CDR1 is MDHEN and CDR2 SYDVKM.

The chain joins TRBV4-1 to TRBJ1-1; 7 bases line up with TRBD1. The ends lost 1 base at V and 3 bases at J; junction bases unmatched: 2. Germline CDR1 is MGHRA and CDR2 is YSYEKL. This CDR3 has 14 residues. The CDR3 loop is CASSQADRYTEAFF. In DNA, the CDR3 is TGCGCCAGCAGCCAAGCGGACAGGTACACTGAAGCTTTCTTT.

This chain uses TRBV28 with TRBJ2-1, with 9 bases matching TRBD2. CDR1 is MDHEN, CDR2 SYDVKM, per germline. The junction had 9 bases not matched to a gene; V was cut back by 3 bases and J by 6 bases. The CDR3 covers 16 residues. The CDR3 protein is CASSFLVAGGPNEQFF. The CDR3 nucleotides read TGTGCCAGCAGTTTTCTTGTTGCGGGAGGGCCCAATGAGCAGTTCTTC.

CDR3 DNA: TGTGCCAGCAGCTTGAGAGCGGGAGGGCTAGATACGCAGTATTTT. Its protein product is CASSLRAGGLDTQYF. The chain joins TRBV5-4 to TRBJ2-3, with 10 bases matching TRBD2. This CDR3 has 15 amino acids. Trimming at V came to 1 base and at J to 5 bases, leaving 4 bases not matched to a gene. The V gene's germline CDR1 is SGHNT and CDR2 YYREEE (reference sequence).

The chain employs TRBV7-8 and TRBJ1-2; TRBD1 is a possible D gene (6 bases). This CDR3 spans 15 amino acids. CDR1 is SGHVS and CDR2 is FQNEAQ in the germline V gene. The V and J ends lost 4 bases and 0 bases respectively, with 12 bases between them. The CDR3 spells CASSSNRDSNYGYTF. Here the CDR3 DNA reads TGTGCCAGCAGCTCAAACAGGGATTCTAACTATGGCTACACCTTC.

DNA for the CDR3: TGCGCCAGCAGCCCCACCAGCGCGAGGTCCGGCTACACCTTC. The encoded protein is CASSPTSARSGYTF. The chain joins TRBV5-1 to TRBJ1-2; no firm D call. Germline V gene lookup returns CDR1 SGHRS and CDR2 YFSETQ. V lost 4 bases, J lost 8 bases, and 18 bases lay in between. The CDR3 has 14 residues.

This clone has a handful of counts. The rearrangement joins TRBV30 to TRBJ1-5; possibly TRBD1 for D (6 bases). The V end was cut by 3 bases, the J end by 5 bases, with 11 bases between. The CDR3 has 13 amino acids. Germline CDR1 is GTSNPN and CDR2 is SVGIG (reference sequence). This CDR3 reads CAWRKGGHQPQHF. The CDR3 region has the DNA TGTGCCTGGAGAAAAGGGGGACATCAGCCCCAGCATTTT.

The chain combines TRBV28 with TRBJ2-7; 7 nucleotides match TRBD1. The CDR3 extends over 15 amino acids. Looked up from germline, CDR1 is MDHEN and CDR2 is SYDVKM. The ends lost 4 bases at V and 6 bases at J; junction bases unmatched: 12. The CDR3 region is CASSSTDRVGSEQYF. DNA of the CDR3: TGTGCCAGCAGTTCGACCGACAGGGTGGGCTCCGAGCAGTACTTC.

V and J are TRBV27 and TRBJ1-5; 8 bases are shared with TRBD1. J lost 4 bases, V lost 3 bases, and 2 bases had no gene match. CDR3 length: 14 residues. CDR1 and CDR2 (germline): MNHEY, SMNVEV (reference sequence). CDR3 nucleotide sequence: TGTGCCAGCAGTTTTGGGACAGGTAATCAGCCCCAGCATTTT. The encoded protein is CASSFGTGNQPQHF.

The chain employs TRBV18 and TRBJ2-7; 7 bases match TRBD1. Looked up from germline, CDR1 is KGHSH and CDR2 is LQKENI. The length of the CDR3 is 14 residues. With 3 bases clipped from V and 2 bases from J, the junction kept 4 bases outside the gene matches. As DNA, the CDR3 is TGTGCCAGCTCACCGGGACAGTTAACCTACGAGCAGTACTTC. Translation gives CASSPGQLTYEQYF.

The chain recombines TRBV28 with TRBJ1-2, with TRBD1 identical over 8 bases. With 4 bases clipped from V and 4 bases from J, the junction kept 14 bases outside the gene matches. Germline assignment: CDR1 MDHEN and CDR2 SYDVKM. The CDR3 is 17 amino acids. The CDR3 is CASSSPGQAILVYGYTF. The CDR3, as DNA: TGTGCCAGCAGTTCCCCGGGACAGGCTATATTAGTCTATGGCTACACCTTC.

The chain joins TRBV11-2 to TRBJ2-3; 8 nucleotides align to TRBD1. This CDR3 is built from 14 residues. The junction had 5 bases not matched to a gene; V was cut back by 5 bases and J by 4 bases. CDR1 and CDR2 from the germline V gene are SGHAT and FQNNGV. CDR3 amino acids: CASSQDRGSDTQYF. The DNA of the CDR3 is TGTGCCAGCAGCCAAGACAGGGGCTCAGATACGCAGTATTTT. The variable domain in full, completed from reference TRBV11-2 and TRBJ2-3, reads EAGVAQSPRYKIIEKRQSVAFWCNPISGHATLYWYQQILGQGPKLLIQFQNNGVVDDSQLPKDRFSAERLKGVDSTLKIQPAKLEDSAVYLCASSQDRGSDTQYFGPGTRLTVL.

The chain is built from TRBV29-1 and TRBJ2-3, with unresolved D. This CDR3 is built from 16 residues. The germline V and J ends were trimmed by 7 bases and 5 bases, with 25 bases remaining between them. Germline values: CDR1 SQVTM, CDR2 ANQGSEA. The CDR3 sequence is CSAPRVAGLPEDTQYF. The CDR3 DNA reads TGCAGCGCCCCAAGGGTGGCAGGCCTTCCCGAAGATACGCAGTATTTT.

Concerning this clone itself: This likely traces to a read error, being one base from a far larger clone. The J gene is TRBJ2-2, the V gene TRBV30, with a tentative D call TRBD1 (6 bases). Germline CDR1 and CDR2: GTSNPN and SVGIG (reference sequence). This CDR3 has 15 residues. CDR3 amino acids: CAWSVKPRDTRELFF. CDR3 DNA sequence: TGTGCCTGGAGTGTAAAACCCCGGGACACCAGGGAGCTGTTTTTT.

The chain employs TRBV5-1 and TRBJ2-3, with 9 bases matching TRBD2. CDR1 is SGHRS and CDR2 is YFSETQ in the germline V gene. CDR3 length: 15 amino acids. J was trimmed by 1 base and V by 4 bases; bases with no gene match: 4. This CDR3 is CASSPSSGGTDTQYF. Written as DNA, the CDR3 is TGCGCCAGCAGCCCCTCTAGCGGGGGCACAGATACGCAGTATTTT.

In its sample, this clone was seen once. The chain combines TRBV27 with TRBJ2-5, with 7 bases that match TRBD1. The germline CDR1 and CDR2 sequences are MNHEY and SMNVEV (reference sequence). The CDR3 totals 15 residues. V lost 5 bases and J lost 5; bases outside the gene matches: 11. CDR3 region: CASSLARGQIETQYF. In DNA form, the CDR3 reads TGTGCCAGCAGTCTCGCAAGGGGGCAGATTGAGACCCAGTACTTC.

This chain links TRBV27 with TRBJ2-7; unclear D gene. Germline loops: CDR1 MNHEY, CDR2 SMNVEV (reference sequence). The V and J ends lost 7 bases and 6 bases respectively, with 16 bases between them. The CDR3 spans 13 residues. The CDR3 is CASNERSGTEQYF. CDR3 DNA: TGTGCCAGCAACGAAAGGTCTGGCACCGAGCAGTACTTC.

This chain connects TRBV27 to TRBJ2-1; D is ambiguous. Germline CDR1 reads MNHEY; CDR2 reads SMNVEV (reference sequence). The length of the CDR3 is 16 residues. Trimming took off 4 bases at V and 6 bases at J, with 19 bases between the two ends. The CDR3 spells CASSYPKLDPSNEQFF. Written as DNA, the CDR3 is TGTGCCAGCAGTTATCCGAAACTCGACCCATCCAATGAGCAGTTCTTC.

There are many counts of this clone. The chain is built from TRBV4-3 and TRBJ2-7; D is undetermined. The V gene lost 1 base and the J gene lost 6 bases, with 13 bases spanning the gap. The CDR3 runs to 14 residues. Germline CDR1 and CDR2: LGHNA and YSLEER. CDR3 sequence reads: CASSQGSLATEQYF. The DNA for the CDR3 is TGCGCCAGCAGCCAAGGGAGTCTGGCGACCGAGCAGTACTTC.

This chain uses TRBV6-1 with TRBJ2-7, with 10 bases matching TRBD1. This CDR3 has 15 amino acids. V gave up 7 bases and J gave up 2 bases; unmatched junction bases: 8. Germline CDR1 MNHNS, CDR2 SASEGT. In DNA form, the CDR3 reads TGTGCCAGCAAGCGGTCCGGACAGGGGGCCTACGAGCAGTACTTC. Translating gives CASKRSGQGAYEQYF.

This clone was seen a handful of times. The genes are TRBV30 and TRBJ2-3; D gene uncertain. V dropped 3 bases and J dropped 8 bases, with 9 bases sitting between them. The CDR3 sequence is 11 residues long. In germline, CDR1 is GTSNPN, CDR2 SVGIG (reference sequence). Written as DNA, the CDR3 is TGTGCCTGGAGCCCGGGCCCTACGCAGTATTTT. It encodes CAWSPGPTQYF. Complete variable domain (other parts from reference TRBV30 and TRBJ2-3): SQTIHQWPATLVQPVGSPLSLECTVEGTSNPNLYWYRQAAGRGLQLLFYSVGIGQISSEVPQNLSASRPQDRQFILSSKKLLLSDSGFYLCAWSPGPTQYFGPGTRLTVL.